This TCR beta chain appears in the sequencing data of a study of T-cell reconstitution after alpha-beta-depleted transplantation in children. Notes on the study in general: TCRbeta diversity was high at day 60 in some patients (a result of surviving recipient T cells and thymic progenitors). Reportedly, alpha-beta T cells present about two months post-transplant originated from several hundred expanded clones of graft origin. Newly generated T cells supplied most T-cell counts and diversity one year post-transplant.

Comment on this clonotype: Antigen: not known.

Germline assignment: CDR1 MDHEN and CDR2 SYDVKM. The length of the CDR3 is 12 residues. With 6 bases clipped from V and 5 bases from J, the junction kept 0 bases outside the gene matches. Molecular barcoding with unique molecular identifiers was used for the TCRbeta library. A single record per CDR3 protein comes from TCRdb applying MiXCR to the PCR reads. Altogether around 6,700 distinct CDR3 sequences are present, roughly a tenth being singletons, with the ten largest covering under 25%. The chain has TRBV28 and TRBJ2-5; 10 bases match TRBD1. Specimen: PBMCs, mostly from graft donor cells, collected 180 days after TCRalphabeta/CD19-depleted stem cell transplant. The receptor's source is a child in the first two years of life who had a stem cell transplant for acute myeloid leukemia, so the T cells may come from the graft donor. The CDR3 sequence is CASRGQGETQYF. In nucleotides, the CDR3 is TGTGCCAGCAGGGGACAGGGGGAGACCCAGTACTTC. The full variable domain, with the rest looked up from reference TRBV28 and TRBJ2-5, is DVKVTQSSRYLVKRTGEKVFLECVQDMDHENMFWYRQDPGLGLRLIYFSYDVKMKEKGDIPEGYSVSREKKERFSLILESASTNQTSMYLCASRGQGETQYFGPGTRLLVL.